The 24 T cell receptor beta chains reported below all come from one sample, sequenced in a study of T cells in Graves' hyperthyroidism and ophthalmopathy. From RNA transcripts, TCR beta CDR3 regions were amplified. The primer set for the first-round RT-PCR of the TCR CDR3 was HTBI. TCRdb reanalysed the multiplex PCR reads using MiXCR and keeps one entry per CDR3 protein. Of around 500,000 distinct CDR3 sequences listed, around 15% are singletons. Sequences were obtained from blood. These receptors were obtained from a woman in her twenties or thirties with Graves' ophthalmopathy.

The chain links TRBV2 to TRBJ1-1, with D unresolved. The germline gives CDR1 SNHLY, CDR2 FYNNEI. V lost 6 bases, J lost 7 bases, and 24 bases lay in between. CDR3 length: 16 residues. The DNA of the CDR3 is TGTGCCAGCAGATACCTCGGCGACCGTCGAACTCATGAAGCTTTCTTT. It translates to CASRYLGDRRTHEAFF.

This clonotype was observed at least ten times. V usage is TRBV20-1 and J usage is TRBJ2-1, with unresolved D. The germline V gene has CDR1 DFQATT and CDR2 SNEGSKA (reference sequence). Trimming removed 2 bases from V and 0 bases from J, with 8 bases in between. CDR3 length equals 14 residues. CDR3 loop: CSARLQSSYNEQFF. CDR3 sequence (DNA): TGCAGTGCTAGATTGCAGAGCTCCTACAATGAGCAGTTCTTC.

This clonotype was seen a few times. The genes are TRBV4-3 and TRBJ2-2, with D hard to call. This CDR3 has 15 residues. CDR1 is LGHNA, CDR2 YSLEER, per germline. V was trimmed by 2 bases and J by 5 bases, leaving 12 bases between them. DNA of the CDR3: TGCGCCAGCAGCCAATCCCTAATGCAGACCGGGGAGCTGTTTTTT. Amino acids: CASSQSLMQTGELFF.

This chain joins TRBV7-9 and TRBJ2-1; 7 nucleotides agree with TRBD2. Trimming removed 5 bases from V and 8 bases from J; junction bases left unmatched: 12. This CDR3 contains 15 residues. Germline lookup yields CDR1 SEHNR and CDR2 FQNEAQ (reference sequence). The CDR3 region is CASSPSGNLRYEQFF. The CDR3 coding sequence is TGTGCCAGCAGCCCAAGCGGGAACCTCAGGTATGAGCAGTTCTTC.

This clonotype occurred once. This rearrangement joins TRBV20-1 to TRBJ1-1; unclear D gene. Germline assignment: CDR1 DFQATT and CDR2 SNEGSKA (reference sequence). The CDR3 totals 11 residues. The germline V and J ends were trimmed by 0 bases and 7 bases, with 6 bases remaining between them. The CDR3 DNA reads as TGCAGTGCTAGAGAACGGATTGAAGCTTTCTTT. Translation: CSARERIEAFF.

This clonotype was counted between two and nine times. The chain links TRBV7-9 to TRBJ1-1; D remains ambiguous. V shed 1 base and J shed 4 bases, with 13 bases lying between them. The CDR3 sequence is 15 residues long. Per germline, CDR1 SEHNR and CDR2 FQNEAQ (reference sequence). CDR3 sequence: CASSLEGSMGTEAFF. CDR3 sequence (DNA): TGTGCCAGCAGCTTAGAAGGTAGTATGGGCACTGAAGCTTTCTTT.

This clonotype was seen more than once but under ten times. The J gene is TRBJ2-4, the V gene TRBV28; D gene unclear. V lost 6 bases, J lost 5 bases, and 23 bases lay in between. CDR1 is MDHEN, CDR2 SYDVKM, per germline. The CDR3 runs 17 residues. The CDR3 region is CASRAPTRSPFQNIQYF. The CDR3 region has the DNA TGTGCCAGCAGGGCTCCCACGAGGTCTCCCTTCCAAAACATTCAGTACTTC.

The CDR3 DNA follows: TGTGCCAGCAGTTACTCAAGTAGCGTCCAGGAGACCCAGTACTTC. Encoded protein: CASSYSSSVQETQYF. V gene TRBV6-5 combines with J gene TRBJ2-5; maybe TRBD2 (5 bases). The CDR3 is 15 residues long. Germline V gene data show CDR1 as MNHEY and CDR2 as SVGAGI. V shed 0 bases and J shed 5 bases, with 13 bases lying between them.

The rearrangement uses TRBV6-2 or TRBV6-3 and TRBJ2-1; TRBD2 matches 12 bases. V gave up 8 bases and J gave up 1 base; unmatched junction bases: 9. Germline loops: CDR1 MNHEY, CDR2 SVGEGT. The CDR3 loop spans 17 amino acids. CDR3 nucleotides: TGTGCCAGCCGCTGGGGCCTAGCGGGGGGGTCCTACAATGAGCAGTTCTTC. Translation: CASRWGLAGGSYNEQFF.

This clonotype was seen ten or more times. This rearrangement joins TRBV12-3 or TRBV12-4 to TRBJ2-1, with 7 positions matching TRBD2. The CDR3 contains 14 residues. After removal of 5 bases from V and 5 bases from J, the junction contained 6 bases not matched to a gene. The CDR3 spells CASSPGRSNNEQFF. As DNA, the CDR3 is TGTGCCAGCAGTCCCGGGAGGTCCAACAATGAGCAGTTCTTC.

This clonotype was picked up many times. The chain carries TRBV28 and TRBJ1-1; D ambiguous. Between the trimmed V and J ends, which lost 3 bases and 1 base, there was a span of 9 bases. CDR1 and CDR2 from the germline V gene are MDHEN and SYDVKM. The CDR3 runs to 14 residues. The CDR3 sequence is CASSLRAENTEAFF. The CDR3, as DNA: TGTGCCAGCAGTTTGAGGGCGGAGAACACTGAAGCTTTCTTT.

This clonotype was recorded a few times. The chain recombines TRBV19 with TRBJ2-1; 7 bases map to TRBD2. From germline, CDR1 is LNHDA and CDR2 SQIVND (reference sequence). Losses at the gene ends were 8 bases for V and 3 bases for J; bases not matched to a gene: 4. The CDR3 covers 13 residues. CDR3: CASLSGIYNEQFF. In DNA, the CDR3 is TGTGCCAGTCTGAGCGGGATCTACAATGAGCAGTTCTTC.

A few counts support this clonotype. The chain couples TRBV27 to TRBJ2-2; 11 bases fit TRBD2. Trimming took 4 bases from V and 8 from J; bases not matched to a gene: 6. CDR1 and CDR2 (germline): MNHEY, SMNVEV (reference sequence). The CDR3 is 15 residues long. The CDR3 DNA reads TGTGCCAGCAGTTCCTTGACTAGCGGGATTGGGGAGCTGTTTTTT. Translation: CASSSLTSGIGELFF.

This clonotype was found many times. The J gene is TRBJ2-2, the V gene TRBV5-1; D is uncertain. CDR1 and CDR2 (germline): SGHRS, YFSETQ. The ends were cut back, 7 bases at V and 2 bases at J, with 12 bases in the middle. This CDR3 is 14 amino acids long. CDR3 DNA sequence: TGCGCCAGCCGAAAGGAGCCTAACACCGGGGAGCTGTTTTTT. Residues: CASRKEPNTGELFF. Together with reference TRBV5-1 and TRBJ2-2, the CDR3 gives the full variable domain: KAGVTQTPRYLIKTRGQQVTLSCSPISGHRSVSWYQQTPGQGLQFLFEYFSETQRNKGNFPGRFSGRQFSNSRSEMNVSTLELGDSALYLCASRKEPNTGELFFGEGSRLTVL.

The gene calls are TRBV18 and TRBJ2-7, with TRBD2 identical over 12 bases. V shed 6 bases and J 6 bases; nucleotides not matched to a gene: 9. The CDR3 length is 15 residues. Germline CDR1 is KGHSH and CDR2 is LQKENI. CDR3 coding DNA: TGTGCCAGCTCGGAAACTAGCGGGAGGTCTGGCGAGCAGTACTTC. Its translation is CASSETSGRSGEQYF.

This clonotype was picked up many times. The chain joins TRBV2 to TRBJ2-3; TRBD2 matches at 8 bases. V was pared by 8 bases and J by 4 bases, with 8 bases of the junction left unmatched. Germline V gives CDR1 SNHLY, CDR2 FYNNEI. This CDR3 region has 14 residues. The CDR3 nucleotides are TGTGCCAGCGGAAGGAGCGGGAGAGCAGATACGCAGTATTTT. Encoded protein: CASGRSGRADTQYF.

The sample holds many counts of this clonotype. The chain recombines TRBV27 with TRBJ1-5, with 9 bases fitting TRBD1. Germline V gene sequence: CDR1 MNHEY, CDR2 SMNVEV (reference sequence). The CDR3 extends over 16 amino acids. V lost 1 base, J lost 5 bases, and 6 bases stayed unmatched. CDR3: CASSLLGTGWDQPQHF. The CDR3 nucleotides are TGTGCCAGCAGTTTATTGGGGACAGGGTGGGATCAGCCCCAGCATTTT.

This clonotype was counted many times. V and J are TRBV28 and TRBJ2-2; 13 bases are shared with TRBD2. Germline V lookup: CDR1 MDHEN, CDR2 SYDVKM. V was clipped by 4 bases and J by 6 bases; unmatched bases: 8. The CDR3 sequence is 17 residues long. CDR3 in amino acids: CASSSLGLAGDAGELFF. The CDR3 nucleotides are TGTGCCAGCAGTTCCCTCGGACTAGCGGGAGATGCCGGGGAGCTGTTTTTT.

This clonotype was observed at least ten times. CDR3 coding DNA: TGCGCCAGCAGCTTGGGGCAGGGTCCCAATCAGCCCCAGCATTTT. Protein: CASSLGQGPNQPQHF. This sequence joins TRBV5-1 and TRBJ1-5; TRBD1 might be the D (5 bases). This CDR3 spans 15 amino acids. V lost 0 bases to trimming and J lost 3 bases, with 10 bases between them. Germline loops: CDR1 SGHRS, CDR2 YFSETQ.

This clonotype has ten or more counts. The CDR3 reads CASSGLTGGASGANVLTF. The CDR3 DNA reads as TGTGCCAGCAGCGGATTGACAGGGGGCGCGTCTGGGGCCAACGTCCTGACTTTC. This chain links TRBV13 with TRBJ2-6; 10 positions match TRBD1. V lost 5 bases and J lost 1; bases outside the gene matches: 8. Looked up from germline, CDR1 is PRHDT and CDR2 is FYEKMQ (reference sequence). The CDR3 spans 18 residues.

This clonotype was seen ten or more times. V usage is TRBV5-5 and J usage is TRBJ2-7; D might be TRBD2 (6 bases). Trimming left V 4 bases short and J 5 bases short, with 16 bases between. The CDR3 spans 14 residues. Germline loops: CDR1 SGHKS, CDR2 YYEKEE (reference sequence). The CDR3 DNA follows: TGTGCCAGCAGCCTCCGGGTGGGGGGAAACGAGCAGTACTTC. This sequence encodes CASSLRVGGNEQYF.

This clonotype was seen a few times. The chain couples TRBV3-2 to TRBJ2-5; the table's TRBD1 call for D was not verified on the DNA. TRBV3-2 is designated a pseudogene. The CDR3 contains 17 residues. The CDR3 here is CASSQVERQGIEETQYF. The DNA of the CDR3 is TGTGCCAGCAGCCAAGTAGAAAGACAAGGGATAGAAGAGACCCAGTACTTC.

There are many counts of this clonotype. The genes are TRBV6-1 and TRBJ1-4, with a possible D match to TRBD1 (6 bases). The CDR3 totals 14 residues. Trimming took off 8 bases at V and 1 base at J, with 11 bases between the two ends. Germline V gene sequence: CDR1 MNHNS, CDR2 SASEGT. The CDR3 DNA is TGTGCCAGCGCCCCGGGACAAACTAATGAAAAACTGTTTTTT. Protein product: CASAPGQTNEKLFF.

This clonotype came up many times. The genes are TRBV29-1 and TRBJ2-3; D is perhaps TRBD1 (5 bases). Germline loops: CDR1 SQVTM, CDR2 ANQGSEA. CDR3 length: 15 amino acids. Trimming cost V 7 bases and J 1 base, with 18 bases left between them. The CDR3 nucleotides read TGCAGCGCTAGGGCGCAGGGATCACGCACAGATACGCAGTATTTT. Translation gives CSARAQGSRTDTQYF.